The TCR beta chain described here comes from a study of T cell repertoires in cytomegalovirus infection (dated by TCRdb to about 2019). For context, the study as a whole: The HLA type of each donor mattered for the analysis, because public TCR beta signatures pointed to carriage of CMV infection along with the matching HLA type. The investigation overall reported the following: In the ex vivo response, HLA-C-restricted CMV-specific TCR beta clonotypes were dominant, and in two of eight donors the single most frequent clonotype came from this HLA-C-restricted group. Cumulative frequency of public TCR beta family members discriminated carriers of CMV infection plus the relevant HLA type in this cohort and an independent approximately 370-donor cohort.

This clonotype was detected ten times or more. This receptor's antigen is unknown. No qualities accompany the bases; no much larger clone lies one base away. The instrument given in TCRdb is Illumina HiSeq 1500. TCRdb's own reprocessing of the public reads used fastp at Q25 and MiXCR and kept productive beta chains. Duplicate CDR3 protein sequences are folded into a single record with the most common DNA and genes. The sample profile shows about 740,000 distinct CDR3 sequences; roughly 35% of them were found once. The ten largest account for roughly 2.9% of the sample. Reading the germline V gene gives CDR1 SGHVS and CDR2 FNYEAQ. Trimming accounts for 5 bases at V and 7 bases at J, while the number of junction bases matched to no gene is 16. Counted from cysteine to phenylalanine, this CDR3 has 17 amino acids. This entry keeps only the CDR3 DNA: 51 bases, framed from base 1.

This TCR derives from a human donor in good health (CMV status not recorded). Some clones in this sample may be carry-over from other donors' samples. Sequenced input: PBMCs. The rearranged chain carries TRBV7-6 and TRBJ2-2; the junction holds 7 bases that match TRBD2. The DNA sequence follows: TGTGCCAGCAGCATCGGGAGGCGACAGCTTAGAGTCGGGGAGCTGTTTTTT. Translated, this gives CASSIGRRQLRVGELFF.